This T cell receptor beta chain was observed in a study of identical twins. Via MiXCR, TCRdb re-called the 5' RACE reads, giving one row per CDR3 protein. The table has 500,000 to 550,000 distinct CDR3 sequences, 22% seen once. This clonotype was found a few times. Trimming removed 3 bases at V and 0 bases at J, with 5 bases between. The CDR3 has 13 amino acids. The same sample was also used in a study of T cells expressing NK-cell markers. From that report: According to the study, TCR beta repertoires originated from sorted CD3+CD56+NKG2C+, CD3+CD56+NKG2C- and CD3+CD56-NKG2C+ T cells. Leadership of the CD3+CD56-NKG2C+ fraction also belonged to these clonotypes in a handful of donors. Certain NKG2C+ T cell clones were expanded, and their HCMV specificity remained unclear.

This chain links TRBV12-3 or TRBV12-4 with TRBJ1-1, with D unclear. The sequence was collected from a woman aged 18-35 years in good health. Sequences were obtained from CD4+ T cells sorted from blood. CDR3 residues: CASSFDVNTEAFF. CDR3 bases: TGTGCCAGCAGTTTCGACGTGAACACTGAAGCTTTCTTT.